The 25 T cell receptor beta chains below were found in one sample sequenced in a study of response to subunit inactivated influenza vaccine. TCRdb re-called the RT-PCR reads through MiXCR, storing one row per CDR3 protein. The data contain hundreds of thousands of distinct CDR3 sequences, roughly 14% of them singletons. The source was PBMCs from blood, collected approximately 13 days after vaccination. The receptors derive from a man aged 50 to 60 who received an inactivated influenza vaccine.

There are a few counts of this clonotype. This rearrangement joins TRBV28 to TRBJ1-1, with a weak D call TRBD1 (5 bases). Germline values: CDR1 MDHEN, CDR2 SYDVKM. The CDR3 is 14 residues long. Trimming removed 7 bases at V and 6 bases at J, with 18 bases between. The CDR3 region is CASTRSSGRAEAFF. DNA of the CDR3: TGTGCCAGCACCCGATCCTCGGGGCGGGCTGAAGCTTTCTTT.

J is TRBJ2-5 and V is TRBV7-9; D is possibly TRBD2 (6 bases). The CDR3 covers 13 residues. Germline V gives CDR1 SEHNR, CDR2 FQNEAQ (reference sequence). Trimming stripped 5 bases from V and 7 bases from J, with 14 bases between. The CDR3 bases are TGTGCCAGCAGCCCCGGGGAGGTTCGGACCCAGTACTTC. This translates into CASSPGEVRTQYF.

This clonotype was seen a handful of times. The chain couples TRBV6-5 to TRBJ2-5; TRBD1 is a possible D gene (6 bases). Germline loops: CDR1 MNHEY, CDR2 SVGAGI. Deletions cut 9 bases from V and 2 bases from J, with 10 bases between. The CDR3 covers 12 residues. CDR3: CASGDTQETQYF. In DNA, the CDR3 is TGTGCCAGTGGGGACACTCAAGAGACCCAGTACTTC.

This clonotype came up a few times. One end of the junction varies from germline; a read error may be responsible. This chain uses TRBV27 with TRBJ2-2; D might be TRBD2 (6 bases). The CDR3 has 15 amino acids. Per germline, CDR1 MNHEY and CDR2 SMNVEV (reference sequence). The CDR3 protein is CASSLDGPRSGEVFF. In nucleotides, the CDR3 is TGTGCCAGCAGTTTAGACGGCCCGCGGTCCGGGGAGGTGTTTTTT.

The rearrangement uses TRBV7-9 and TRBJ1-2; 10 nucleotides line up with TRBD1. The CDR3 consists of 16 residues. Trimming cost V 6 bases and J 5 bases; bases outside gene matches: 12. Per the germline V gene, CDR1 is SEHNR and CDR2 is FQNEAQ (reference sequence). CDR3 residues: CASRGLGQGSPYGYTF. The CDR3 DNA reads TGTGCCAGCAGGGGGCTGGGACAGGGGTCCCCTTATGGCTACACCTTC. Based on the CDR3 plus reference TRBV7-9 and TRBJ1-2, the full variable domain is DTGVSQNPRHKITKRGQNVTFRCDPISEHNRLYWYRQTLGQGPEFLTYFQNEAQLEKSRLLSDRFSAERPKGSFSTLEIQRTEQGDSAMYLCASRGLGQGSPYGYTFGSGTRLTVV.

V usage is TRBV6-1 and J usage is TRBJ2-3; the match to TRBD1 covers 8 bases. The germline V gene has CDR1 MNHNS and CDR2 SASEGT. This CDR3 spans 16 amino acids. V lost 4 bases to trimming and J lost 0 bases; unmatched junction nucleotides: 6. CDR3 sequence reads: CASSGWGDRSTDTQYF. The DNA of the CDR3 is TGTGCCAGCAGTGGATGGGGGGACAGGAGCACAGATACGCAGTATTTT.

The gene calls are TRBV4-1 and TRBJ2-2; D not resolved. The length of the CDR3 is 14 residues. In germline, CDR1 is MGHRA, CDR2 YSYEKL. V lost 5 bases, J lost 7 bases, and 14 bases lay in between. The CDR3, as DNA: TGCGCCAGCAGCTCAAATAACGGAAGCGGGGAGCTGTTTTTT. Its translation: CASSSNNGSGELFF.

This clonotype has only a few counts. V is TRBV7-2 and J is TRBJ2-2; 9 bases line up with TRBD2. After removal of 6 bases from V and 5 bases from J, the junction contained 7 bases not matched to a gene. The CDR3 is made up of 15 amino acids. Germline values: CDR1 SGHTA, CDR2 FQGNSA. The CDR3 nucleotides read TGTGCCAGCAGATCCGGGACTAGCCTAACCGGGGAGCTGTTTTTT. It is translated as CASRSGTSLTGELFF.

This clonotype has only a few counts. The gene calls are TRBV7-2 and TRBJ1-1; no clear D gene. The V end was cut by 0 bases, the J end by 4 bases, with 6 bases between. Germline CDR1 SGHTA, CDR2 FQGNSA. This CDR3 region has 13 residues. The CDR3 nucleotides read TGTGCCAGCAGCTTAGCCATGCCCACTGAAGCTTTCTTT. Protein sequence: CASSLAMPTEAFF.

In this sample, this clonotype turned up a few times. The gene calls are TRBV6-1 and TRBJ2-2, with a weak D call TRBD2 (5 bases). V was trimmed by 6 bases and J by 1 base, leaving 9 bases between them. The CDR3 sequence is 14 residues long. The V gene's germline CDR1 is MNHNS and CDR2 SASEGT. The CDR3 bases are TGTGCCAGCAGCCGGAGCGGGAACACCGGGGAGCTGTTTTTT. Translating it yields CASSRSGNTGELFF.

This rearrangement joins TRBV3-1 to TRBJ2-2, with D hard to call. This CDR3 region has 15 residues. In germline, CDR1 is LGHDT, CDR2 YNNKEL (reference sequence). With 1 base removed from V and 2 bases from J, the gap between germline ends came to 8 bases. The CDR3 DNA reads as TGTGCCAGCAGCCAAGTGTGGCATAACACCGGGGAGCTGTTTTTT. Translation: CASSQVWHNTGELFF.

This clonotype was observed a handful of times. This sequence joins TRBV12-3 or TRBV12-4 and TRBJ2-1; 12 bases are a match to TRBD1. Trimming took 5 bases from V and 9 from J; bases not matched to a gene: 5. The CDR3 spans 14 residues. CDR3 sequence: CASSAGTGGVEQFF. CDR3 nucleotides: TGTGCCAGCAGTGCCGGGACAGGGGGCGTTGAGCAGTTCTTC.

This clonotype was found a few times. In DNA form, the CDR3 reads TGTGCCAGCAGTTTATTTCCCAAGCCCTACGAGCAGTACTTC. Its protein is CASSLFPKPYEQYF. V is TRBV28 and J is TRBJ2-7; unclear D gene. The germline gives CDR1 MDHEN, CDR2 SYDVKM. V lost 1 base and J lost 2, with 9 bases in between. The CDR3 length is 14 residues.

The V call is TRBV19, the J call TRBJ1-1; the match to TRBD1 covers 7 bases. The CDR3 sequence is 12 residues long. V lost 5 bases to trimming and J lost 7 bases; unmatched junction nucleotides: 4. Germline assignment: CDR1 LNHDA and CDR2 SQIVND (reference sequence). The CDR3 spells CASSYRDSEAFF. DNA of the CDR3: TGTGCCAGTAGTTACCGGGACAGTGAAGCTTTCTTT.

The genes are TRBV20-1 and TRBJ2-1, with TRBD2 matching 11 bases. Trimming removed 0 bases from V and 9 bases from J; junction bases left unmatched: 10. Germline V CDR1 and CDR2: DFQATT, SNEGSKA (reference sequence). This CDR3 has 16 residues. CDR3 nucleotides: TGCAGTGCTAGAGATCGCCGTAGCGGGAGGGCCGGTGAGCAGTTCTTC. It specifies CSARDRRSGRAGEQFF.

CDR3 sequence (DNA): TGTGCCAGCAGTGGGCGGGGGAACTACGAGCAGTACTTC. Its translation: CASSGRGNYEQYF. The chain has TRBV6-2 or TRBV6-3 and TRBJ2-7; 7 bases match TRBD2. Germline CDR1 reads MNHEY; CDR2 reads SVGEGT. V was pared by 5 bases and J by 3 bases, with 4 bases of the junction left unmatched. The CDR3 is 13 amino acids.

This chain's CDR3 is CASSLRLAGDPVQFF. DNA of the CDR3: TGTGCCAGCAGTTTGAGGCTAGCGGGGGACCCCGTTCAGTTCTTC. The chain joins TRBV27 to TRBJ2-1; 10 nucleotides match TRBD2. The length of the CDR3 is 15 residues. V shed 3 bases, J shed 13 bases, and the junction held 12 bases outside the gene matches. Per the germline V gene, CDR1 is MNHEY and CDR2 is SMNVEV (reference sequence).

The V and J genes are TRBV2 and TRBJ1-2, with 9 bases identical to TRBD1. Germline CDR1 is SNHLY and CDR2 is FYNNEI. CDR3 length equals 13 residues. Trimming cost V 6 bases and J 9 bases; bases outside gene matches: 8. CDR3 nucleotides: TGTGCCAGCAGCGCGGGACAGGGCCTAAGCTACACCTTC. Translating gives CASSAGQGLSYTF.

The genes are TRBV20-1 and TRBJ2-7; 8 bases are a match to TRBD1. Germline trimming cut 0 bases from V and 4 bases from J; bases unmatched to any gene: 5. CDR3 length: 14 amino acids. Germline lookup yields CDR1 DFQATT and CDR2 SNEGSKA (reference sequence). The CDR3 bases are TGCAGTGCTAGAGATCGACAGGGGAGGTACGAGCAGTACTTC. As protein: CSARDRQGRYEQYF.

Only a few counts were recorded for this clonotype. V and J are TRBV29-1 and TRBJ2-3; perhaps TRBD1 as D (6 bases). The germline V gene encodes CDR1 SQVTM and CDR2 ANQGSEA. Trimming cost V 4 bases and J 0 bases, with 14 bases left between them. CDR3 length equals 15 residues. The CDR3 spells CSVAGGQLSTDTQYF. CDR3 sequence (DNA): TGCAGCGTTGCAGGAGGACAGCTTAGCACAGATACGCAGTATTTT.

This chain joins TRBV10-3 and TRBJ2-2, with TRBD1 identical over 7 bases. The CDR3 covers 12 residues. V lost 5 bases, J lost 10 bases, and 4 bases stayed unmatched. CDR1 and CDR2 (germline): ENHRY, SYGVKD. The CDR3 coding sequence is TGTGCCATCAGTCTAGGGGGCGTGGAGCTGTTTTTT. This encodes CAISLGGVELFF.

This clonotype was picked up a small number of times. The V and J genes are TRBV7-6 and TRBJ2-7; 7 bases map to TRBD2. The CDR3 covers 13 residues. CDR1 SGHVS and CDR2 FNYEAQ come from the germline V gene. Trimming at V came to 1 base and at J to 11 bases, leaving 8 bases not matched to a gene. Written as DNA, the CDR3 is TGTGCCAGCAGCTTAGAGTTGGCGGGAGTAAAGTACTTC. Translation: CASSLELAGVKYF.

This clonotype was counted between two and nine times. The rearrangement joins TRBV28 to TRBJ1-6; TRBD1 matches 7 bases. CDR3 length equals 15 residues. Germline CDR1 MDHEN, CDR2 SYDVKM. The V and J ends lost 2 bases and 9 bases, in that order; junction bases with no gene match: 7. For the CDR3, the DNA is TGTGCCAGCAGTTTACCCAGACAGGGTGGTTCACCCCTCCACTTT. Translating gives CASSLPRQGGSPLHF.

This clonotype was recorded a few times. V is TRBV10-3 and J is TRBJ1-6; no clear D. This CDR3 contains 15 residues. Germline V CDR1 and CDR2: ENHRY, SYGVKD. Trimming stripped 3 bases from V and 7 bases from J, with 13 bases between. CDR3 sequence: CAISDKEGENSPLHF. In DNA, the CDR3 is TGTGCCATCAGTGATAAAGAGGGTGAGAATTCACCCCTCCACTTT.

This clonotype came up many times. The chain combines TRBV5-1 with TRBJ2-2; D might be TRBD2 (5 bases). Trimming removed 4 bases from V and 2 bases from J, with 24 bases in between. The CDR3 spans 19 residues. Germline V gives CDR1 SGHRS, CDR2 YFSETQ. CDR3 protein: CASSPFGSGLDSNTGELFF. CDR3 sequence (DNA): TGCGCCAGCAGCCCTTTTGGTTCCGGACTGGACTCTAACACCGGGGAGCTGTTTTTT.